Presented here are 32 T cell receptor beta chains from one specimen sequenced in a study of naive and memory T cell subsets. The beta constant-region primer was an equimolar mix of two oligonucleotides covering TRBC1 and TRBC2. Each CDR3 protein gets one entry after TCRdb re-called the UMI-ligation and nested PCR reads with MiXCR. This sample has 120,000 to 150,000 distinct CDR3 sequences, with over 15% found just once. The sequencing input was naive CD4+ T cells from blood. These receptors all stem from a human donor in good health.

The V call is TRBV7-8, the J call TRBJ2-3; TRBD2 aligns across 9 bases. Germline V gene lookup returns CDR1 SGHVS and CDR2 FQNEAQ. Germline trimming cut 3 bases from V and 1 base from J; bases unmatched to any gene: 8. The CDR3 extends over 17 amino acids. The CDR3 bases are TGTGCCAGCAGCTTCCTACGGCGGGAGGGCCGCACAGATACGCAGTATTTT. The encoded protein is CASSFLRREGRTDTQYF.

V gene TRBV7-9 combines with J gene TRBJ2-2; D may be TRBD1 or TRBD2 (5 bases each). Germline assignment: CDR1 SEHNR and CDR2 FQNEAQ (reference sequence). The CDR3 is made up of 15 amino acids. Deletions cut 5 bases from V and 5 bases from J, with 15 bases between. The CDR3 sequence: CASSVREGWTGELFF. The CDR3 DNA reads TGTGCCAGCAGCGTTCGAGAGGGGTGGACCGGGGAGCTGTTTTTT.

The rearrangement links TRBV7-2 to TRBJ1-4, with D perhaps matching TRBD1 (5 bases). The CDR3 sequence is 15 residues long. With 1 base removed from V and 5 bases from J, the gap between germline ends came to 11 bases. In germline, CDR1 is SGHTA, CDR2 FQGNSA. The CDR3 sequence: CASSLVLQANEKLFF. CDR3 in DNA: TGTGCCAGCAGCTTAGTTCTACAGGCCAATGAAAAACTGTTTTTT.

This clonotype showed up just a few times. The chain combines TRBV29-1 with TRBJ1-2; D is perhaps TRBD1 (5 bases). The CDR3 totals 13 residues. The V and J ends lost 4 bases and 4 bases respectively, with 13 bases between them. Germline V gives CDR1 SQVTM, CDR2 ANQGSEA. The CDR3 coding sequence is TGCAGCGTTGTCGGTCAGGGTGGCTATGGCTACACCTTC. This codes for CSVVGQGGYGYTF.

The J gene is TRBJ2-7, the V gene TRBV5-4, with 7 bases that match TRBD2. Trimming removed 0 bases from V and 7 bases from J; junction bases left unmatched: 10. Looked up from germline, CDR1 is SGHNT and CDR2 is YYREEE (reference sequence). The CDR3 is made up of 15 amino acids. In nucleotides, the CDR3 is TGTGCCAGCAGCTTGGTCGCCGCGGGAGTGGGTGAGCAGTACTTC. As protein: CASSLVAAGVGEQYF. The full variable domain, in which reference TRBV5-4 and TRBJ2-7 provide the parts outside the CDR3, is ETGVTQSPTHLIKTRGQQVTLRCSSQSGHNTVSWYQQALGQGPQFIFQYYREEENGRGNFPPRFSGLQFPNYSSELNVNALELDDSALYLCASSLVAAGVGEQYFGPGTRLTVT.

This clonotype was observed a handful of times. This sequence joins TRBV18 and TRBJ2-7; TRBD1 is a possible D gene (5 bases). The V end lost 2 bases, the J end lost 6 bases, and 14 bases lay between the germline ends. Germline CDR1 KGHSH, CDR2 LQKENI. There are 14 residues in the CDR3. The CDR3: CASSPTTDNGEQYF. CDR3 in DNA: TGTGCCAGCTCACCAACGACAGACAATGGCGAGCAGTACTTC. Complete variable domain (other parts from reference TRBV18 and TRBJ2-7): NAGVMQNPRHLVRRRGQEARLRCSPMKGHSHVYWYRQLPEEGLKFMVYLQKENIIDESGMPKERFSAEFPKEGPSILRIQQVVRGDSAAYFCASSPTTDNGEQYFGPGTRLTVT.

This clonotype has only a few counts. This chain connects TRBV28 to TRBJ1-2; 7 nucleotides align to TRBD1. Germline CDR1 and CDR2: MDHEN and SYDVKM. CDR3 length: 15 amino acids. J gave up 8 bases and V 3 bases, and 12 bases lay outside the gene matches. In nucleotides, the CDR3 is TGTGCCAGCAGTTTGTTCGACAGGGCCGCAGGGGGCTACACCTTC. Its translation: CASSLFDRAAGGYTF.

This clonotype was seen repeatedly, ten times or more. The chain couples TRBV29-1 to TRBJ2-7, with D perhaps assigned TRBD1 or TRBD2 (5 bases each). In germline, CDR1 is SQVTM, CDR2 ANQGSEA. Trimming took off 7 bases at V and 2 bases at J, with 9 bases between the two ends. This CDR3 spans 11 amino acids. CDR3 nucleotides: TGCAGCGCCGGGACCGCCTACGAGCAGTACTTC. It encodes CSAGTAYEQYF.

J is TRBJ2-2 and V is TRBV7-9; no definite D call. Germline values: CDR1 SEHNR, CDR2 FQNEAQ (reference sequence). The CDR3 contains 16 residues. Deletions cut 2 bases from V and 2 bases from J, with 12 bases between. The CDR3 reads CASSLPTGFNTGELFF. The CDR3 DNA reads TGTGCCAGCAGCTTACCAACGGGTTTTAACACCGGGGAGCTGTTTTTT.

This clonotype was counted ten times or more. The V call is TRBV20-1, the J call TRBJ2-7, with 9 bases fitting TRBD2. Germline CDR1 and CDR2: DFQATT and SNEGSKA (reference sequence). The CDR3 is 14 residues long. The V and J ends lost 6 bases and 1 base, in that order; junction bases with no gene match: 7. The CDR3 loop reads CSAAPSGKSYEQYF. CDR3 DNA: TGCAGTGCCGCGCCTAGCGGGAAGTCCTACGAGCAGTACTTC.

The chain combines TRBV5-1 with TRBJ2-3, with TRBD2 as a possible D gene (6 bases). V lost 1 base, J lost 0 bases, and 9 bases lay in between. CDR3 length: 15 residues. CDR1 and CDR2 from the germline V gene are SGHRS and YFSETQ. This chain's CDR3 is CASSLRSGSTDTQYF. The CDR3 nucleotides read TGCGCCAGCAGCTTGAGAAGCGGGAGCACAGATACGCAGTATTTT.

This clonotype appeared many times. V gene TRBV20-1 combines with J gene TRBJ2-1; D unresolved. In germline, CDR1 is DFQATT, CDR2 SNEGSKA (reference sequence). The CDR3 totals 14 residues. The V end was cut by 1 base, the J end by 5 bases, with 12 bases between. CDR3 amino acids: CSARVWKGDNEQFF. DNA of the CDR3: TGCAGTGCTAGAGTATGGAAGGGTGACAATGAGCAGTTCTTC.

V gene TRBV7-9 combines with J gene TRBJ1-1; maybe TRBD1 (5 bases). This CDR3 spans 14 amino acids. Germline lookup yields CDR1 SEHNR and CDR2 FQNEAQ (reference sequence). The V gene lost 2 bases and the J gene lost 4 bases, with 11 bases spanning the gap. The CDR3 protein is CASSLKGDATEAFF. The CDR3 nucleotides are TGTGCCAGCAGCTTAAAAGGGGATGCCACTGAAGCTTTCTTT.

This sequence joins TRBV5-8 and TRBJ2-2; tentative D call: TRBD2 (6 bases). Germline CDR1 reads SGHTS; CDR2 reads YDEGEE. Trimming took off 4 bases at V and 1 base at J, with 14 bases between the two ends. The length of the CDR3 is 16 residues. The CDR3 loop is CASSPRLVQNTGELFF. CDR3 nucleotide sequence: TGTGCCAGCAGCCCAAGACTAGTTCAGAACACCGGGGAGCTGTTTTTT.

The chain uses TRBV10-3 and TRBJ2-2; D ambiguous. Germline V gene lookup returns CDR1 ENHRY and CDR2 SYGVKD. Trimming took off 4 bases at V and 5 bases at J, with 14 bases between the two ends. The CDR3 is 15 amino acids. The CDR3 sequence: CAISVTLDVTGELFF. CDR3 bases: TGTGCCATCAGTGTTACCCTAGACGTAACCGGGGAGCTGTTTTTT.

This clonotype showed up many times. V gene TRBV20-1 combines with J gene TRBJ2-2; 8 bases agree with TRBD2. V shed 6 bases and J 6 bases; nucleotides not matched to a gene: 9. There are 14 residues in the CDR3. The V gene's germline CDR1 is DFQATT and CDR2 SNEGSKA (reference sequence). This CDR3 reads CSAPRTSSAGELFF. DNA for the CDR3: TGCAGTGCCCCGAGGACTAGCTCAGCCGGGGAGCTGTTTTTT.

This clonotype was counted only a few times. The V and J genes are TRBV28 and TRBJ1-6; tentatively, D is TRBD1 (5 bases). This CDR3 contains 14 residues. The germline CDR1 and CDR2 sequences are MDHEN and SYDVKM. The V gene lost 5 bases and the J gene lost 7 bases, with 12 bases spanning the gap. CDR3 sequence reads: CASSTDSGNSPLHF. The DNA of the CDR3 is TGTGCCAGCAGTACTGACAGCGGAAATTCACCCCTCCACTTT.

This clonotype was counted between two and nine times. The chain links TRBV10-1 to TRBJ2-3; D is perhaps TRBD2 (5 bases). Trimming took off 2 bases at V and 1 base at J, with 10 bases between the two ends. This CDR3 contains 15 residues. The germline V gene has CDR1 WNHNN and CDR2 SYGVQD (reference sequence). The CDR3 region is CASSEGSGGTDTQYF. DNA for the CDR3: TGCGCCAGCAGTGAGGGGAGTGGGGGCACAGATACGCAGTATTTT.

This clonotype turned up a few times. This chain connects TRBV28 to TRBJ2-7; D is undetermined. There are 14 residues in the CDR3. Germline V lookup: CDR1 MDHEN, CDR2 SYDVKM. Trimming took off 4 bases at V and 3 bases at J, with 13 bases between the two ends. CDR3 amino acids: CASSYPNLDYEQYF. The CDR3 DNA is TGTGCCAGCAGTTATCCCAACCTAGACTACGAGCAGTACTTC.

The gene calls are TRBV11-1 and TRBJ2-3; D might be TRBD1 (6 bases). Trimming pared 5 bases from V and 4 bases from J, leaving 10 bases between. The CDR3 runs 13 residues. Germline V CDR1 and CDR2: SGHAT, FQDESV (reference sequence). The CDR3 here is CASSPTGPDTQYF. The CDR3 DNA reads TGTGCCAGCAGCCCGACAGGTCCAGATACGCAGTATTTT.

The table lists this clonotype with a few counts. The gene calls are TRBV12-3 or TRBV12-4 and TRBJ2-3, with unresolved D. The CDR3 loop spans 14 amino acids. V gave up 3 bases and J gave up 2 bases, with 9 bases separating them. CDR3 DNA: TGTGCCAGCAGTTTTGGGATAACCACAGATACGCAGTATTTT. As protein: CASSFGITTDTQYF.

The V call is TRBV12-3 or TRBV12-4, the J call TRBJ1-1; 7 bases align to TRBD1. The V gene end was trimmed by 7 bases and the J gene end by 4 bases; junction bases not matched to a gene: 9. The CDR3 runs to 14 residues. CDR3 DNA sequence: TGTGCCAGCACCGTGACAGGGAAGGGCACTGAAGCTTTCTTT. Translating gives CASTVTGKGTEAFF.

This clonotype was counted a few times. The chain couples TRBV24-1 to TRBJ2-3, with D maybe TRBD1 (6 bases). CDR1 and CDR2 from the germline V gene are KGHDR and SFDVKD. CDR3 length: 15 residues. Trimming shortened V by 3 bases and J by 2 bases, and 11 bases separated the two germline ends. CDR3 protein: CATSDADSFTDTQYF. In DNA form, the CDR3 reads TGTGCCACCAGTGATGCGGACAGCTTCACAGATACGCAGTATTTT.

Only a few counts were recorded for this clonotype. This sequence joins TRBV7-9 and TRBJ1-2; D not certain. The ends were cut back, 3 bases at V and 5 bases at J, with 16 bases in the middle. Germline V gene sequence: CDR1 SEHNR, CDR2 FQNEAQ (reference sequence). The CDR3 has 15 amino acids. The CDR3 is CASSFRSTVGYGYTF. CDR3 DNA: TGTGCCAGCAGCTTCCGGTCTACCGTTGGGTATGGCTACACCTTC.

The rearrangement links TRBV12-3 or TRBV12-4 to TRBJ2-3, with unresolved D. CDR3 length equals 12 residues. V was trimmed by 1 base and J by 10 bases, leaving 9 bases between them. The CDR3 reads CASSLEGFSQYF. CDR3 DNA: TGTGCCAGCAGTTTAGAAGGGTTCTCGCAGTATTTT.

This sequence joins TRBV10-3 and TRBJ1-1; no clear D gene. V was shortened by 9 bases and J by 1 base, with 3 bases between the two germline ends. The length of the CDR3 is 10 residues. Per germline, CDR1 ENHRY and CDR2 SYGVKD. The CDR3 reads CAIGNTEAFF. CDR3 in DNA: TGTGCCATTGGGAACACTGAAGCTTTCTTT.

The V call is TRBV5-4, the J call TRBJ2-7, with D possibly TRBD1 on 6 matching bases. CDR3 length equals 13 residues. Germline CDR1 reads SGHNT; CDR2 reads YYREEE (reference sequence). The V and J ends lost 4 bases and 3 bases respectively, with 11 bases between them. This CDR3 is CASSPGQIYEQYF. The CDR3 nucleotides are TGTGCCAGCAGCCCCGGACAGATCTACGAGCAGTACTTC.

The sample holds a few counts of this clonotype. The rearrangement uses TRBV27 and TRBJ2-3, with 9 bases fitting TRBD2. V trimming: 3 bases; J trimming: 5 bases; junction bases outside the gene matches: 6. The CDR3 loop spans 15 amino acids. Germline loops: CDR1 MNHEY, CDR2 SMNVEV (reference sequence). The CDR3 spells CASSFVLAGKDTQYF. The CDR3 coding sequence is TGTGCCAGCAGTTTCGTCCTAGCGGGGAAAGATACGCAGTATTTT.

The sample holds a few counts of this clonotype. The rearrangement links TRBV14 to TRBJ1-1; D remains ambiguous. Germline V gene lookup returns CDR1 SGHDN and CDR2 FVKESK. The CDR3 contains 15 residues. The V end lost 3 bases, the J end lost 4 bases, and 15 bases lay between the germline ends. DNA for the CDR3: TGTGCCAGCAGCCATGGTAACAGAGGGATCACTGAAGCTTTCTTT. Protein: CASSHGNRGITEAFF.

This clonotype was counted a few times. This chain uses TRBV12-3 or TRBV12-4 with TRBJ2-7, with TRBD2 matching 14 bases. V shed 6 bases and J 6 bases; nucleotides not matched to a gene: 4. The CDR3 spans 14 residues. CDR3 bases: TGTGCCAGCAGGACTAGCGGGAGGGGCGGCGAGCAGTACTTC. It yields the protein CASRTSGRGGEQYF.

The sample holds a few counts of this clonotype. V usage is TRBV7-2 and J usage is TRBJ1-1; D gene ambiguous. From germline, CDR1 is SGHTA and CDR2 FQGNSA. This CDR3 comprises 13 residues. Trimming removed 5 bases at V and 1 base at J, with 8 bases between. CDR3: CASSPYKNTEAFF. The CDR3 DNA reads as TGTGCCAGCAGCCCATATAAGAACACTGAAGCTTTCTTT. Combining the CDR3 with reference TRBV7-2 and TRBJ1-1 gives the whole variable domain GAGVSQSPSNKVTEKGKDVELRCDPISGHTALYWYRQSLGQGLEFLIYFQGNSAPDKSGLPSDRFSAERTGGSVSTLTIQRTQQEDSAVYLCASSPYKNTEAFFGQGTRLTVV.

J is TRBJ1-1 and V is TRBV5-1; TRBD1 agrees at 9 bases. Trimming at V came to 2 bases and at J to 0 bases, leaving 2 bases not matched to a gene. Germline V gives CDR1 SGHRS, CDR2 YFSETQ. The CDR3 is 15 amino acids. CDR3 region: CASSFGTGLNTEAFF. The CDR3 nucleotides read TGCGCCAGCAGCTTCGGGACAGGGTTGAACACTGAAGCTTTCTTT.